This T cell receptor beta chain was identified in a study of regulatory T cells in long-lasting Graves disease. To make TCR beta libraries, researchers used iRepertoire HTBI primers and Arm-PCR of CDR3 regions. TCRdb re-called the multiplex PCR reads through MiXCR, storing one row per CDR3 protein. The sample holds more than 450,000 distinct CDR3 sequences; around 15% are singletons and the top ten take 12%. The CDR3 has 14 residues. Germline V CDR1 and CDR2: SGHVS, FQNEAQ. Trimming shortened V by 1 base and J by 3 bases, and 9 bases separated the two germline ends. Stated time point: newly diagnosed GD, antithyroid drugs for less than 3 months. PBMCs were the source of the RNA used for TCR sequencing. This clonotype was recorded many times. These data were also filed under a second study, of T cells in Graves' hyperthyroidism and ophthalmopathy.

The source was peripheral blood mononuclear cells (PBMCs), collected at new diagnosis, from a patient treated with antithyroid drugs. This clonotype originated in a man aged 35 to 55 with Graves disease. The chain recombines TRBV7-8 with TRBJ1-1; no firm D call. The DNA of the CDR3 is TGTGCCAGCAGCTTAGATGACGGGCACACTGAAGCTTTCTTT. It encodes CASSLDDGHTEAFF. Together with reference TRBV7-8 and TRBJ1-1, the CDR3 gives the full variable domain: GAGVSQSPRYKVAKRGQDVALRCDPISGHVSLFWYQQALGQGPEFLTYFQNEAQLDKSGLPSDRFFAERPEGSVSTLKIQRTQQEDSAVYLCASSLDDGHTEAFFGQGTRLTVV.